This T cell receptor (beta chain) was retrieved from a study of blood T cell repertoires in COVID-19. Study context: Researchers got acute and convalescent COVID-19 samples from the United States, Italy and Spain.

Only in-frame clones appear in the TCRdb table, and some are missing; sequencing was by immunoSEQ multiplex PCR. The sample shows around 250,000 clones, 80% to 85% of them seen only once. The cohort comprised adults aged about 18 to 89 years residing in approximately 25 US areas. The CDR3 consists of 16 residues. V was shortened by 1 base and J by 5 bases, with 16 bases between the two germline ends. Germline V lookup: CDR1 SGHTA, CDR2 FQGNSA. This TCR came from a man between 45 and 60 years old who had recovered from COVID-19. The rearrangement uses TRBV7-2 and TRBJ2-3, with a weak D call TRBD2 (6 bases). The specimen sequenced was PBMCs or T cells enriched from blood (not recorded which). The CDR3 DNA follows: TGTGCCAGCAGCTTAGGAGGCGGGATAGGTGAAGATACGCAGTATTTT. The encoded protein is CASSLGGGIGEDTQYF.